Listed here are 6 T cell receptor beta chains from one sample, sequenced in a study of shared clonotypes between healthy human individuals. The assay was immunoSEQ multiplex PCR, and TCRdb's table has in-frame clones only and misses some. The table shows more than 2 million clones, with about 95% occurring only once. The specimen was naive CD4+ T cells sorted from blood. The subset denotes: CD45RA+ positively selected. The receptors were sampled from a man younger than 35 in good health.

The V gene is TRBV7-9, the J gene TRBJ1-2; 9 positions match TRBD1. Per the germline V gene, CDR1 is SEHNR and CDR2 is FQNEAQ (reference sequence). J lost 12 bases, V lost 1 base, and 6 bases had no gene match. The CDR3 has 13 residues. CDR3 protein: CASSLETGGPNTF. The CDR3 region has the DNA TGTGCCAGCAGCTTAGAGACAGGGGGGCCTAACACCTTC.

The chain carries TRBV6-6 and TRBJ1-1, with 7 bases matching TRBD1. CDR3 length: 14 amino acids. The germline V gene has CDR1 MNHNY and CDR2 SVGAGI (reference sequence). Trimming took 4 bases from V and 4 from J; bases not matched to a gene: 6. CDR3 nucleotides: TGTGCCAGCAGTTTGACAGGGCAGGCCACTGAAGCTTTCTTT. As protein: CASSLTGQATEAFF.

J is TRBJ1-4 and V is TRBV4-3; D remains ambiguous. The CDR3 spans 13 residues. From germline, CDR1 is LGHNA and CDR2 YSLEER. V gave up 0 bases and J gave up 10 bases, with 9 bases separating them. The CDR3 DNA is TGCGCCAGCAGCCAAGATAGCCGGGGAAAACTGTTTTTT. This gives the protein CASSQDSRGKLFF.

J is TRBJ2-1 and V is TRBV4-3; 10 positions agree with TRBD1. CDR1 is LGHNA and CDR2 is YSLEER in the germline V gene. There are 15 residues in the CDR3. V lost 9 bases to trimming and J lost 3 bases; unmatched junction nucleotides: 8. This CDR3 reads CASTNRDRGYNEQFF. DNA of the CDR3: TGCGCCAGTACAAACCGGGACAGGGGCTACAATGAGCAGTTCTTC.

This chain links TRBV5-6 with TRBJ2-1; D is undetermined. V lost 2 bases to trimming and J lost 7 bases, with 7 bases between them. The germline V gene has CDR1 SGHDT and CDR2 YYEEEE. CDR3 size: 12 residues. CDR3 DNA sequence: TGTGCCAGCAGCTTAAGTGGGAATGAGCAGTTCTTC. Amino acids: CASSLSGNEQFF.

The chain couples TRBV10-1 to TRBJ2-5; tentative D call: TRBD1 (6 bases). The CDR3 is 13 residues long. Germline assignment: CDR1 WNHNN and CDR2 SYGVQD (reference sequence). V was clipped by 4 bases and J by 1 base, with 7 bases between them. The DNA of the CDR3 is TGCGCCAGCAGTGGACAGGCCCAAGAGACCCAGTACTTC. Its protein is CASSGQAQETQYF.